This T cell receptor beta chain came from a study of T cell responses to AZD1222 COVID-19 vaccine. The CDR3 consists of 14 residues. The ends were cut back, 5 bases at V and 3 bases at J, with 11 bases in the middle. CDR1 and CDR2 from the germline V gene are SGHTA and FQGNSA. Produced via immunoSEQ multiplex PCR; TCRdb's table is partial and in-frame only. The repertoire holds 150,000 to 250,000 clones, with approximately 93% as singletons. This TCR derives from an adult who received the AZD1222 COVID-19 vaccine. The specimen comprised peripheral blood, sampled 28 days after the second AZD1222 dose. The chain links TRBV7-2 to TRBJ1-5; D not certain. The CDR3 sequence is CASSPGFVNQPQHF. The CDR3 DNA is TGTGCCAGCAGCCCAGGTTTTGTCAATCAGCCCCAGCATTTT.